This entry lists 25 T cell receptor beta chains sequenced from one sample in a study of OX40 agonist ivuxolimab in advanced cancers. The protocol was immunoSEQ multiplex PCR, while the TCRdb copy is restricted to in-frame clones and leaves out a portion. The sample has approximately 70,000 clones, about nine tenths seen once. This material consisted of CD4+ or CD8+ T cells sorted from blood, taken in a trial of the OX40 agonist ivuxolimab. These TCRs come from an adult with an advanced solid tumor such as melanoma, head and neck, liver or kidney cancer.

This clone was recorded only once. This sequence joins TRBV19 and TRBJ2-7, with TRBD2 identical over 11 bases. CDR1 and CDR2 (germline): LNHDA, SQIVND (reference sequence). The CDR3 length is 16 residues. The J segment lost 2 bases and the V segment lost 5 bases, leaving 8 bases of the junction unmatched. CDR3 residues: CASSVGSTSGTYEQYF. The CDR3 DNA is TGTGCCAGTAGTGTCGGATCGACTAGCGGGACCTACGAGCAGTACTTC.

The rearrangement uses TRBV5-4 and TRBJ1-3, with unresolved D. CDR1 and CDR2 from the germline V gene are SGHNT and YYREEE (reference sequence). V was pared by 0 bases and J by 0 bases, with 13 bases between. This CDR3 is built from 17 residues. The CDR3 loop is CASSLDGSSNSGNTIYF. DNA of the CDR3: TGTGCCAGCAGCTTGGACGGCAGTTCGAACTCTGGAAACACCATATATTTT.

The rearrangement links TRBV29-1 to TRBJ2-7, with TRBD2 matching over 8 bases. Germline CDR1 reads SQVTM; CDR2 reads ANQGSEA. The CDR3 runs to 11 residues. Trimming took 7 bases from V and 4 from J; bases not matched to a gene: 3. CDR3 sequence reads: CSATSGYEQYF. The DNA for the CDR3 is TGCAGCGCCACTAGCGGATACGAGCAGTACTTC.

The genes are TRBV11-2 and TRBJ1-4, with D tentatively TRBD1 (5 bases). The V and J ends lost 2 bases and 7 bases respectively, with 8 bases between them. CDR1 is SGHAT and CDR2 is FQNNGV in the germline V gene. The CDR3 runs to 13 residues. The CDR3 DNA reads as TGTGCCAGCAGCTTAAGCGACAGTGAAAAACTGTTTTTT. Protein product: CASSLSDSEKLFF.

This chain links TRBV30 with TRBJ2-7; tentative D call: TRBD1 (7 bases). This CDR3 has 15 amino acids. Trimming took off 1 base at V and 5 bases at J, with 18 bases between the two ends. CDR1 GTSNPN and CDR2 SVGIG come from the germline V gene (reference sequence). CDR3 region: CAWSAQGGGIHEQYF. In DNA, the CDR3 is TGTGCCTGGAGTGCCCAAGGGGGCGGGATCCACGAGCAGTACTTC.

The rearrangement joins TRBV6-6 to TRBJ1-1; D is unclear. V lost 6 bases and J lost 4, with 12 bases in between. There are 13 residues in the CDR3. CDR1 MNHNY and CDR2 SVGAGI come from the germline V gene (reference sequence). The CDR3 protein is CASRSVGSTEAFF. The CDR3 nucleotides read TGTGCCAGCAGATCGGTGGGGAGCACTGAAGCTTTCTTT.

This clone was observed many times. The chain combines TRBV10-3 with TRBJ1-5, with TRBD1 matching over 7 bases. Looked up from germline, CDR1 is ENHRY and CDR2 is SYGVKD. CDR3 length: 14 residues. V dropped 4 bases and J dropped 7; count of bases not matched to a gene: 7. In DNA form, the CDR3 reads TGTGCCATCAGTGGACAGGGAGGGAACCAGCCCCAGCATTTT. It translates to CAISGQGGNQPQHF.

The rearrangement joins TRBV11-2 to TRBJ2-3, with 10 bases lining up with TRBD1. Germline CDR1 and CDR2: SGHAT and FQNNGV. The CDR3 covers 15 residues. V shed 4 bases and J 4 bases; nucleotides not matched to a gene: 5. The CDR3 loop reads CASSSGQGGADTQYF. CDR3 DNA sequence: TGTGCCAGCAGCTCCGGACAGGGGGGGGCAGATACGCAGTATTTT.

The rearrangement joins TRBV6-5 to TRBJ2-3; TRBD1 might be the D (6 bases). V lost 2 bases to trimming and J lost 11 bases, with 11 bases between them. Germline CDR1 reads MNHEY; CDR2 reads SVGAGI. The CDR3 length is 12 residues. The CDR3 DNA follows: TGTGCCAGCAGTTACGAGGGCAGGGGGCAGTATTTT. Its protein is CASSYEGRGQYF.

This sequence joins TRBV28 and TRBJ2-3, with 7 nucleotides matching TRBD2. With 5 bases clipped from V and 3 bases from J, the junction kept 5 bases outside the gene matches. Germline V gene lookup returns CDR1 MDHEN and CDR2 SYDVKM. The CDR3 consists of 14 residues. CDR3 DNA sequence: TGTGCCAGCAGTGGGGGGGGGATAACAGATACGCAGTATTTT. This gives the protein CASSGGGITDTQYF.

The chain recombines TRBV19 with TRBJ1-1; tentative D call: TRBD1 (5 bases). The germline gives CDR1 LNHDA, CDR2 SQIVND (reference sequence). The CDR3 totals 12 residues. Deletions cut 3 bases from V and 7 bases from J, with 9 bases between. CDR3 region: CASSIGAREAFF. CDR3 DNA sequence: TGTGCCAGTAGTATTGGGGCGCGTGAAGCTTTCTTT.

The chain employs TRBV2 and TRBJ2-7, with 9 positions matching TRBD1. V dropped 5 bases and J dropped 6; count of bases not matched to a gene: 5. Per germline, CDR1 SNHLY and CDR2 FYNNEI. The CDR3 totals 13 residues. The CDR3 is CASSLGQGVEQYF. The CDR3 bases are TGTGCCAGCAGTCTGGGACAGGGAGTCGAGCAGTACTTC.

The V call is TRBV10-1, the J call TRBJ2-1, with D maybe TRBD1 (6 bases). Trimming took off 4 bases at V and 6 bases at J, with 7 bases between the two ends. The CDR3 is 12 residues long. Germline V gene lookup returns CDR1 WNHNN and CDR2 SYGVQD (reference sequence). The CDR3 protein is CASSGTANEQFF. The DNA for the CDR3 is TGCGCCAGCAGTGGGACAGCCAATGAGCAGTTCTTC.

This clone was seen a single time. This rearrangement joins TRBV7-8 to TRBJ2-7, with no clear D. V was cut by 5 bases and J by 3 bases, with 17 bases left in between. Germline V gene lookup returns CDR1 SGHVS and CDR2 FQNEAQ. The CDR3 has 15 residues. The CDR3 protein is CASSPKSLHDYEQYF. The CDR3 DNA is TGTGCCAGCAGCCCGAAGTCCCTCCACGACTACGAGCAGTACTTC.

The V call is TRBV6-5, the J call TRBJ2-3; weak D call: TRBD2 (6 bases). The V end lost 7 bases, the J end lost 1 base, and 15 bases lay between the germline ends. The CDR3 sequence is 15 residues long. CDR1 and CDR2 from the germline V gene are MNHEY and SVGAGI. Here the CDR3 reads CASTFGGDGTDTQYF. The CDR3 coding sequence is TGTGCCAGCACCTTCGGAGGGGATGGCACAGATACGCAGTATTTT.

The V gene is TRBV28, the J gene TRBJ2-2; TRBD2 matches at 9 bases. The length of the CDR3 is 17 residues. Germline lookup yields CDR1 MDHEN and CDR2 SYDVKM. After removal of 7 bases from V and 6 bases from J, the junction contained 15 bases not matched to a gene. CDR3 region: CASTPRGRGGLAGELFF. In DNA form, the CDR3 reads TGTGCCAGCACCCCGCGCGGGCGGGGGGGCTTGGCCGGGGAGCTGTTTTTT.

The rearrangement links TRBV5-4 to TRBJ2-1, with TRBD2 identical over 7 bases. Germline CDR1 is SGHNT and CDR2 is YYREEE (reference sequence). The CDR3 loop spans 15 amino acids. J lost 9 bases, V lost 1 base, and 10 bases had no gene match. DNA of the CDR3: TGTGCCAGCAGCTTGTGGGGCGGGAGTGGGACTGAGCAGTTCTTC. Amino acid sequence: CASSLWGGSGTEQFF.

The chain is built from TRBV5-1 and TRBJ2-7; a possible D gene is TRBD2 (5 bases). Germline CDR1 is SGHRS and CDR2 is YFSETQ. V lost 1 base and J lost 5, with 13 bases in between. CDR3 length equals 14 residues. CDR3 in DNA: TGCGCCAGCAGCTTGATCCGGGAAAATAACGAGCAGTACTTC. It encodes CASSLIRENNEQYF.

The chain is built from TRBV7-2 and TRBJ2-2, with D uncertain. There are 16 residues in the CDR3. V lost 5 bases and J 8 bases, leaving 21 bases between the germline ends. Looked up from germline, CDR1 is SGHTA and CDR2 is FQGNSA. CDR3: CASSRRSGPISGELFF. CDR3 bases: TGTGCCAGCAGCCGTCGGTCAGGTCCGATTTCGGGGGAGCTGTTTTTT.

In its sample, this clone was seen once. The rearrangement joins TRBV5-6 to TRBJ1-3, with D uncertain. The germline V gene has CDR1 SGHDT and CDR2 YYEEEE. Trimming took 8 bases from V and 1 from J, leaving 19 bases between them. This CDR3 region has 16 residues. The DNA for the CDR3 is TGTGCCAGTGGCTACCGGGCCCCCCGGTCTGGAAACACCATATATTTT. Translated, it gives CASGYRAPRSGNTIYF. The full variable domain, completed using reference TRBV5-6 and TRBJ1-3, is DAGVTQSPTHLIKTRGQQVTLRCSPKSGHDTVSWYQQALGQGPQFIFQYYEEEERQRGNFPDRFSGHQFPNYSSELNVNALLLGDSALYLCASGYRAPRSGNTIYFGEGSWLTVV.

V gene TRBV7-6 combines with J gene TRBJ1-2; D unclear. The CDR3 is 15 amino acids. Germline V gene data show CDR1 as SGHVS and CDR2 as FNYEAQ. V gave up 3 bases and J gave up 2 bases, with 13 bases separating them. The CDR3 spells CASSFTLQSNYGYTF. The CDR3 DNA reads TGTGCCAGCAGCTTCACCTTACAGTCAAACTATGGCTACACCTTC. Drawing the rest from reference TRBV7-6 and TRBJ1-2, the complete variable domain is GAGVSQSPRYKVTKRGQDVALRCDPISGHVSLYWYRQALGQGPEFLTYFNYEAQQDKSGLPNDRFSAERPEGSISTLTIQRTEQRDSAMYRCASSFTLQSNYGYTFGSGTRLTVV.

The chain uses TRBV7-9 and TRBJ1-3; 7 bases agree with TRBD1. Unmatched junction bases numbered 6, after V lost 8 bases and J lost 5 bases. The germline gives CDR1 SEHNR, CDR2 FQNEAQ (reference sequence). CDR3 length: 13 amino acids. Here the CDR3 DNA reads TGTGCCAGCGGCGGACAGGCTCGAAACACCATATATTTT. Translating it yields CASGGQARNTIYF.

DNA of the CDR3: TGTGCCAGCAGCTTAGTGGGGACAGGCCGAGGCTACACCTTC. Translation gives CASSLVGTGRGYTF. The chain links TRBV5-4 to TRBJ1-2; 8 nucleotides match TRBD1. This CDR3 spans 14 amino acids. Germline CDR1 and CDR2: SGHNT and YYREEE (reference sequence). Germline trimming cut 2 bases from V and 8 bases from J; bases unmatched to any gene: 8.

As to this clone: Other DNA sequences in the sample encode the same CDR3. The genes are TRBV30 and TRBJ2-7; D uncertain. This CDR3 region has 12 residues. Germline lookup yields CDR1 GTSNPN and CDR2 SVGIG (reference sequence). The V gene lost 3 bases and the J gene lost 3 bases, with 9 bases spanning the gap. The CDR3 DNA reads as TGTGCCTGGAGCCGCACCAGCTACGAGCAGTACTTC. Its translation: CAWSRTSYEQYF.

J is TRBJ2-2 and V is TRBV11-2; D gene unclear. CDR1 and CDR2 from the germline V gene are SGHAT and FQNNGV. Trimming left V 0 bases short and J 8 bases short, with 4 bases between. This CDR3 comprises 12 residues. The CDR3: CASSLDVGELFF. The CDR3, as DNA: TGTGCCAGCAGCTTAGATGTTGGGGAGCTGTTTTTT. Full variable domain (remainder filled in from reference TRBV11-2 and TRBJ2-2): EAGVAQSPRYKIIEKRQSVAFWCNPISGHATLYWYQQILGQGPKLLIQFQNNGVVDDSQLPKDRFSAERLKGVDSTLKIQPAKLEDSAVYLCASSLDVGELFFGEGSRLTVL.